This T cell receptor beta chain was captured in a study of blood T cell repertoires in COVID-19. Background on the study: Italy, Spain and the United States were the sources of the convalescent and acute COVID-19 samples. PBMCs, B-cell-depleted T cells, or T cells were the source of the cDNA or gDNA that made up the material.

As originally analysed: Amplification of reference gene primers provided the estimated nucleated cell counts. Using immunoSEQ multiplex PCR, the repertoire was profiled, and TCRdb retains in-frame clones only, with some absent. That table furnishes V, J and clone size, whereas the DNA furnished D and trimming. This table has fewer than 40,000 clones, almost 90% appearing once. Germline V gives CDR1 MNHEY, CDR2 SVGAGI. Germline trimming cut 4 bases from V and 6 bases from J; bases unmatched to any gene: 10. The CDR3 is made up of 16 amino acids. This chain links TRBV6-5 with TRBJ2-3; TRBD2 matches 10 bases. The receptor comes from a man in his fifties or sixties with active COVID-19. The sequenced sample was peripheral blood. CDR3: CASSSLLAGSSDTQYF. The DNA for the CDR3 is TGTGCCAGCAGTTCCCTACTAGCGGGGTCATCCGATACGCAGTATTTT.